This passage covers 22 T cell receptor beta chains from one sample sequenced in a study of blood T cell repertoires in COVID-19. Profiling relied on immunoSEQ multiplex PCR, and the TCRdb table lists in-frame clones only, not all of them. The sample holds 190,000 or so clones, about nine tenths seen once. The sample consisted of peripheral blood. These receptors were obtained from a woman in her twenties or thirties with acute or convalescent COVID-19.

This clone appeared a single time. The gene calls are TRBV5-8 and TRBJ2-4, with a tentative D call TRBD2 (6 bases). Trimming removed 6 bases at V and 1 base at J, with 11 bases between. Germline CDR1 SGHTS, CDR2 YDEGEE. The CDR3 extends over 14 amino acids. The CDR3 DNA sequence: TGTGCCAGCACCTGGGACTCCGCCAAAAACATTCAGTACTTC. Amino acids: CASTWDSAKNIQYF.

The CDR3, as DNA: TGTGCCAGTAGTCCTCTGGCGGGGAAAAGAGATACGCAGTATTTT. Its translation: CASSPLAGKRDTQYF. The rearrangement joins TRBV19 to TRBJ2-3, with D possibly TRBD2 on 6 matching bases. Per germline, CDR1 LNHDA and CDR2 SQIVND (reference sequence). The CDR3 is 15 residues long. V lost 5 bases to trimming and J lost 5 bases, with 17 bases between them.

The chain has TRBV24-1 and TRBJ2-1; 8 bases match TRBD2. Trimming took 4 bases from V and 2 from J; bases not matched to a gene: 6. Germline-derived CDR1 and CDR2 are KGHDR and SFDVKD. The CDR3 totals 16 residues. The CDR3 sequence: CATSDPAGDTYNEQFF. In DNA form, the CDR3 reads TGTGCCACCAGTGACCCAGCGGGAGACACCTACAATGAGCAGTTCTTC.

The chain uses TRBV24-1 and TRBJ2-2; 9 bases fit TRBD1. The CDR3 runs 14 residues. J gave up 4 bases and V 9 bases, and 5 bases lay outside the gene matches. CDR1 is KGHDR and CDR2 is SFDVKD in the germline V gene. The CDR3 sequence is CATAGTGSTGELFF. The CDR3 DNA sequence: TGTGCCACCGCCGGGACAGGGAGCACCGGGGAGCTGTTTTTT.

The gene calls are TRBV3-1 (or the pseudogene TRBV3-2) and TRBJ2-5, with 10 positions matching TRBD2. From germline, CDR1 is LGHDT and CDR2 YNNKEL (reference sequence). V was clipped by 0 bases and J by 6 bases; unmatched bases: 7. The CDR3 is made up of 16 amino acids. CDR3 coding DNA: TGTGCCAGCAGCCAAGATGGCCCTAGCGGGAGACAGACCCAGTACTTC. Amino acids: CASSQDGPSGRQTQYF.

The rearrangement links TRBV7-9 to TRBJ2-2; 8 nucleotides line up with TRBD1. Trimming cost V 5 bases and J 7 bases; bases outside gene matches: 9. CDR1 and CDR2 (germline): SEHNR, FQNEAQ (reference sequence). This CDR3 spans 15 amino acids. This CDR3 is CASSKGQGEVGELFF. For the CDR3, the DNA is TGTGCCAGCAGCAAAGGACAGGGAGAGGTCGGGGAGCTGTTTTTT.

CDR3 nucleotide sequence: TGCAGCGTTGGGACAGGGGGCGCGGAGACCCAGTACTTC. Amino acid sequence: CSVGTGGAETQYF. This sequence joins TRBV29-1 and TRBJ2-5; 11 bases are a match to TRBD1. Unmatched junction bases numbered 3, after V lost 4 bases and J lost 5 bases. The CDR3 covers 13 residues. The germline CDR1 and CDR2 sequences are SQVTM and ANQGSEA.

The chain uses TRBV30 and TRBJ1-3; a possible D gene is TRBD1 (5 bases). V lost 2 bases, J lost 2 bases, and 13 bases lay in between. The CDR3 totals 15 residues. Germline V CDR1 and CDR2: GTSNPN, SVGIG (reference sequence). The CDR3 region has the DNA TGTGCCTGGAGTCTGCGGGGGAGTACTGGAAACACCATATATTTT. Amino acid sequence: CAWSLRGSTGNTIYF.

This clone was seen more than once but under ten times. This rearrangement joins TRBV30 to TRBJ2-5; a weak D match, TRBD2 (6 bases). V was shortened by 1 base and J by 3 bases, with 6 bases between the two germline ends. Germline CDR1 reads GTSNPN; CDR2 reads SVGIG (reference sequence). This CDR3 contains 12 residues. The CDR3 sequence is CAWSGGEETQYF. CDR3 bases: TGTGCCTGGAGTGGGGGGGAAGAGACCCAGTACTTC.

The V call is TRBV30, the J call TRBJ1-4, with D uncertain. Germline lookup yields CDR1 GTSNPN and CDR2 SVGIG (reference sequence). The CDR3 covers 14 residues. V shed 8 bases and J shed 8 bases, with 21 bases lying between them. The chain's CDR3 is CAGSSGILGEKLFF. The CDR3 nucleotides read TGTGCCGGGTCCTCGGGGATACTTGGGGAAAAACTGTTTTTT.

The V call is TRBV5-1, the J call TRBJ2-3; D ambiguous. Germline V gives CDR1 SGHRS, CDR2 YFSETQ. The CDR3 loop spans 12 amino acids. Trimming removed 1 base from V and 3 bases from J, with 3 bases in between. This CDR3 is CASSLQTDTQYF. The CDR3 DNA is TGCGCCAGCAGCTTGCAGACAGATACGCAGTATTTT.

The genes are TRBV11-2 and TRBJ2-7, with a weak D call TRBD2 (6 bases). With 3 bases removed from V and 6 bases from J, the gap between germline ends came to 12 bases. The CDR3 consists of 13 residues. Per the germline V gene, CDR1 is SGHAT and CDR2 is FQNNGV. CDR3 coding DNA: TGTGCCAGCAGCTTCCGAGGGGAGGTCGAGCAGTACTTC. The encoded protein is CASSFRGEVEQYF.

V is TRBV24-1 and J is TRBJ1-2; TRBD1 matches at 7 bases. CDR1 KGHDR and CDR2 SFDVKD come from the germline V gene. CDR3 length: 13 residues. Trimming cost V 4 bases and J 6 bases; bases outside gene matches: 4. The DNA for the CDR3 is TGTGCCACCAGTGACCTCAGGGGGGATGGCTACACCTTC. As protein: CATSDLRGDGYTF.

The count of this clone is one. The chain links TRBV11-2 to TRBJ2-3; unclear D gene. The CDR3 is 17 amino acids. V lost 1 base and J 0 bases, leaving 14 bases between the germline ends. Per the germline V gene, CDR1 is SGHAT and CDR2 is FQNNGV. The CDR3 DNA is TGTGCCAGCAGCTTAGGTGTACAGCTCCTGAGCACAGATACGCAGTATTTT. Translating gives CASSLGVQLLSTDTQYF.

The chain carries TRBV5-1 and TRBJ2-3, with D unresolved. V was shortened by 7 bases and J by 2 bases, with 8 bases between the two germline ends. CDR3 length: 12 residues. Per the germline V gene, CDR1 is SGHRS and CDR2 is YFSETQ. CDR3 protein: CASGETTDTQYF. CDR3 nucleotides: TGCGCCAGCGGAGAGACCACAGATACGCAGTATTTT.

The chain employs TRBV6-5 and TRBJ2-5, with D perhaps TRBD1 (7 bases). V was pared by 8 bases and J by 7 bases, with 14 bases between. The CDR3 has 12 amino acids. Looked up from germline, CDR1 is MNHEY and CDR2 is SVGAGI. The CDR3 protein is CASLNRGGTQYF. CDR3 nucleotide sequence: TGTGCCAGCCTGAACAGGGGAGGGACCCAGTACTTC.

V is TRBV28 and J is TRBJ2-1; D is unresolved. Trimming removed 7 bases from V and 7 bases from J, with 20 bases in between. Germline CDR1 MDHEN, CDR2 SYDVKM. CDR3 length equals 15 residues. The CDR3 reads CASKRPQGLGNEQFF. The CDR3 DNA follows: TGTGCCAGCAAGCGTCCGCAAGGATTAGGTAATGAGCAGTTCTTC.

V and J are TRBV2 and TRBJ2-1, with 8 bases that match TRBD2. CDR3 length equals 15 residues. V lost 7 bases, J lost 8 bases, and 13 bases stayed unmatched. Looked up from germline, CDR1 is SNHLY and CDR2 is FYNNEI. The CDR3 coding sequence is TGTGCCAGCACAAAAATTAAAGCGGGAGCGCATGAGCAGTTCTTC. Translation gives CASTKIKAGAHEQFF. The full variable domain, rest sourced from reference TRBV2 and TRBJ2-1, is EPEVTQTPSHQVTQMGQEVILRCVPISNHLYFYWYRQILGQKVEFLVSFYNNEISEKSEIFDDQFSVERPDGSNFTLKIRSTKLEDSAMYFCASTKIKAGAHEQFFGPGTRLTVL.

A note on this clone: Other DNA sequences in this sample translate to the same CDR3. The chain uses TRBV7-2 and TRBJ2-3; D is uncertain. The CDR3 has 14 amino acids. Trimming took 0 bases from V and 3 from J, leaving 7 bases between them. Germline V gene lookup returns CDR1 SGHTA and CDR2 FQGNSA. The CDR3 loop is CASSLARRTDTQYF. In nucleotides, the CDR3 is TGTGCCAGCAGCTTAGCTCGGAGAACAGATACGCAGTATTTT. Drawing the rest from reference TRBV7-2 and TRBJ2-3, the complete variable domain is GAGVSQSPSNKVTEKGKDVELRCDPISGHTALYWYRQSLGQGLEFLIYFQGNSAPDKSGLPSDRFSAERTGGSVSTLTIQRTQQEDSAVYLCASSLARRTDTQYFGPGTRLTVL.

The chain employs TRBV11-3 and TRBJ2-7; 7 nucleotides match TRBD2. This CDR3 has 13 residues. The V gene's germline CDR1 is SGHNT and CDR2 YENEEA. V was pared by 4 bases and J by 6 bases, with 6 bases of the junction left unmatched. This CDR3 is CASSSLAASEQYF. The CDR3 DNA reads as TGTGCCAGCAGCTCGCTAGCGGCGTCCGAGCAGTACTTC. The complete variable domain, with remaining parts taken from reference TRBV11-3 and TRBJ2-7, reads EAGVVQSPRYKIIEKKQPVAFWCNPISGHNTLYWYLQNLGQGPELLIRYENEEAVDDSQLPKDRFSAERLKGVDSTLKIQPAELGDSAVYLCASSSLAASEQYFGPGTRLTVT.

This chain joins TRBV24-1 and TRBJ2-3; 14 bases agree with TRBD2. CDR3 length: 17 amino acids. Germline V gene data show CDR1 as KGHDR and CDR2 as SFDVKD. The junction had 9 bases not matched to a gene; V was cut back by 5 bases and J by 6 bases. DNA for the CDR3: TGTGCCACCAGTGCCTCGACTAGCGGGAGGGCCCGGGATACGCAGTATTTT. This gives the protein CATSASTSGRARDTQYF.

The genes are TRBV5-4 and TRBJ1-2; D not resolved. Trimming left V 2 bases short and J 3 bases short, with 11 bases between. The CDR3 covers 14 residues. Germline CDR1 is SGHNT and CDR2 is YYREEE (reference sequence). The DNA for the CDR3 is TGTGCCAGCAGCTTTGATCCGGGAGACTATGGCTACACCTTC. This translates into CASSFDPGDYGYTF. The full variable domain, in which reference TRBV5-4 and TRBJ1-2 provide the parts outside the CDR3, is ETGVTQSPTHLIKTRGQQVTLRCSSQSGHNTVSWYQQALGQGPQFIFQYYREEENGRGNFPPRFSGLQFPNYSSELNVNALELDDSALYLCASSFDPGDYGYTFGSGTRLTVV.